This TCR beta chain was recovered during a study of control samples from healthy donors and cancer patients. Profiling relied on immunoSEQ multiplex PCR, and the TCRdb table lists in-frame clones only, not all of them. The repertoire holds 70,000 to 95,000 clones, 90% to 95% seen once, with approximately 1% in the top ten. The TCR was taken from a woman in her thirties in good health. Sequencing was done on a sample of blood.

CDR3 sequence reads: CAWSPGGNTIYF. The CDR3 DNA is TGTGCCTGGAGCCCGGGGGGAAACACCATATATTTT. The rearrangement uses TRBV30 and TRBJ1-3, with D unclear. The CDR3 runs to 12 residues. Germline lookup yields CDR1 GTSNPN and CDR2 SVGIG (reference sequence). Between the trimmed V and J ends, which lost 3 bases and 4 bases, there was a span of 7 bases.